Shown below are 15 T cell receptor beta chains from a single sample sequenced in a study of molecular identifiers for immune sequencing clone quantification. TCRdb recomputed calls from the PCR reads with MiXCR, one row per CDR3 protein. The sample contains over 300,000 distinct CDR3 sequences, 24% of which appear only once. The sequenced sample consisted of naive CD8+ T cells from blood, with Jurkat cell RNA spiked in. The sample's subset: FACS-sorted CD8+CD4-CCR7+CD45RA+ naive T cells. All receptors come from a human donor in good health. Some libraries in this study had Jurkat cell RNA spiked in.

This clonotype turned up a few times. The chain combines TRBV29-1 with TRBJ2-7; no reliable D call. From germline, CDR1 is SQVTM and CDR2 ANQGSEA. This CDR3 is 11 amino acids long. The V gene lost 3 bases and the J gene lost 6 bases, with 9 bases spanning the gap. The CDR3 DNA reads TGCAGCGTTGATCATGGGCCCGAGCAGTACTTC. Amino acids: CSVDHGPEQYF.

This clonotype was counted many times. V and J are TRBV13 and TRBJ1-2; the D gene is possibly TRBD1 (5 bases). Per the germline V gene, CDR1 is PRHDT and CDR2 is FYEKMQ (reference sequence). The V end lost 5 bases, the J end lost 0 bases, and 13 bases lay between the germline ends. The length of the CDR3 is 15 residues. The CDR3 coding sequence is TGTGCCAGCAGCCTCCGGGACCCTGCTAACTATGGCTACACCTTC. Its translation: CASSLRDPANYGYTF.

This clonotype was observed a few times. The chain has TRBV6-6 and TRBJ2-3; TRBD2 matches at 14 bases. Losses at the gene ends were 4 bases for V and 2 bases for J; bases not matched to a gene: 8. CDR1 and CDR2 (germline): MNHNY, SVGAGI (reference sequence). The CDR3 loop spans 18 amino acids. The CDR3 DNA sequence: TGTGCCAGCAGTTCCGGGACTAGCGGGAGCCTCCTCACAGATACGCAGTATTTT. This sequence encodes CASSSGTSGSLLTDTQYF.

This chain uses TRBV29-1 with TRBJ2-1; a weak D match, TRBD1 (5 bases). This CDR3 spans 12 amino acids. Germline CDR1 is SQVTM and CDR2 is ANQGSEA. The germline V and J ends were trimmed by 0 bases and 8 bases, with 8 bases remaining between them. The CDR3 sequence is CSVEELRDEQFF. The CDR3 DNA follows: TGCAGCGTTGAAGAACTCAGGGATGAGCAGTTCTTC.

A remark on this clonotype: This sequence may be a read error, since a much larger clone differs from it by one base. The chain carries TRBV6-5 and TRBJ2-6, with D possibly matching TRBD1 (5 bases). V shed 2 bases and J shed 0 bases, with 14 bases lying between them. This CDR3 comprises 18 residues. Per germline, CDR1 MNHEY and CDR2 SVGAGI. CDR3 DNA: TGTGCCAGCAGTTACACGACGACAGCATACTCTGGGGCCAACGTCCTGACTTTC. Its translation is CASSYTTTAYSGANVLTF.

The CDR3 spells CASSSEGTYTDTQYF. DNA of the CDR3: TGTGCCAGCAGTTCCGAGGGGACTTACACAGATACGCAGTATTTT. The genes are TRBV27 and TRBJ2-3; D may be TRBD2 (6 bases). Germline values: CDR1 MNHEY, CDR2 SMNVEV (reference sequence). V gave up 4 bases and J gave up 2 bases, with 13 bases separating them. This CDR3 comprises 15 residues.

This clonotype has ten or more counts. The chain recombines TRBV14 with TRBJ2-7, with 9 bases lining up with TRBD1. V was clipped by 2 bases and J by 1 base; unmatched bases: 3. The germline V gene encodes CDR1 SGHDN and CDR2 FVKESK. There are 15 residues in the CDR3. CDR3 loop: CASSQRDRASYEQYF. The DNA for the CDR3 is TGTGCCAGCAGCCAACGGGACAGGGCATCCTACGAGCAGTACTTC. The variable domain in full, with the rest retrieved from reference TRBV14 and TRBJ2-7, is EAGVTQFPSHSVIEKGQTVTLRCDPISGHDNLYWYRRVMGKEIKFLLHFVKESKQDESGMPNNRFLAERTGGTYSTLKVQPAELEDSGVYFCASSQRDRASYEQYFGPGTRLTVT.

There are many counts of this clonotype. V usage is TRBV6-5 and J usage is TRBJ2-3; 7 positions match TRBD1. J lost 0 bases, V lost 7 bases, and 4 bases had no gene match. The CDR3 is 14 amino acids. Germline CDR1 MNHEY, CDR2 SVGAGI. The CDR3, as DNA: TGTGCCAGCACTGACAGGGCTAGCACAGATACGCAGTATTTT. This translates into CASTDRASTDTQYF.

Notes on this clonotype: An end of the junction does not agree with germline; a read error may underlie this. The gene calls are TRBV20-1 and TRBJ2-5, with 10 bases identical to TRBD1. Germline V gene data show CDR1 as DFQATT and CDR2 as SNEGSKA (reference sequence). CDR3 size: 15 residues. The CDR3 nucleotides are TGCAGTGGGGACTCGACAGGGGGCTCGTGGGAGACCAAGTACTTC. Protein product: CSGDSTGGSWETKYF.

Worth noting for this clonotype: Sequence at one end of the junction differs from germline and may be a read error. The chain is built from TRBV28 and TRBJ1-5; 8 nucleotides match TRBD1. CDR3 length: 13 residues. Germline V CDR1 and CDR2: MDHEN, SYDVKM. DNA of the CDR3: TGTGCCAGCCTAGGACAGGGCAATCAGCCCCAGCGTTTT. Its protein is CASLGQGNQPQRF.

This clonotype came up a few times. The J gene is TRBJ1-5, the V gene TRBV27, with 10 bases fitting TRBD1. The CDR3 has 14 residues. Germline values: CDR1 MNHEY, CDR2 SMNVEV (reference sequence). Trimming removed 8 bases from V and 2 bases from J; junction bases left unmatched: 3. CDR3 DNA: TGTGCCAGCGCCGGGACAGGGGGCAATCAGCCCCAGCATTTT. Translation: CASAGTGGNQPQHF.

Ten or more counts support this clonotype. The chain carries TRBV20-1 and TRBJ2-7; 9 positions agree with TRBD1. V lost 0 bases to trimming and J lost 4 bases; unmatched junction nucleotides: 4. From germline, CDR1 is DFQATT and CDR2 SNEGSKA (reference sequence). This CDR3 is built from 14 residues. CDR3 residues: CSARDRQGVYEQYF. The CDR3 DNA sequence: TGCAGTGCTAGAGATCGACAGGGGGTTTACGAGCAGTACTTC.

This chain links TRBV20-1 with TRBJ2-7, with TRBD1 identical over 12 bases. The junction had 12 bases not matched to a gene; V was cut back by 0 bases and J by 0 bases. CDR3 length equals 19 residues. Germline CDR1 and CDR2: DFQATT and SNEGSKA (reference sequence). CDR3 sequence (DNA): TGCAGTGCTAGAGATCTTTGGGACAGGGGGCGTTTAGTCTCCTACGAGCAGTACTTC. Its translation: CSARDLWDRGRLVSYEQYF.

The chain links TRBV27 to TRBJ2-5; unclear D gene. V lost 5 bases and J lost 2, with 12 bases in between. The CDR3 length is 14 residues. The V gene's germline CDR1 is MNHEY and CDR2 SMNVEV (reference sequence). DNA for the CDR3: TGTGCCAGCAGTGTTTCAATGGTTCAAGAGACCCAGTACTTC. Translated: CASSVSMVQETQYF.

At least ten counts were recorded for this clonotype. The chain is built from TRBV7-9 and TRBJ1-3; D may be TRBD1 (5 bases). CDR3 length: 15 amino acids. With 5 bases removed from V and 4 bases from J, the gap between germline ends came to 15 bases. From germline, CDR1 is SEHNR and CDR2 FQNEAQ (reference sequence). The CDR3 reads CASSPAVGEGNTIYF. CDR3 bases: TGTGCCAGCAGCCCCGCCGTAGGGGAAGGAAACACCATATATTTT.